Shown below are 5 T cell receptor beta chains from a single sample sequenced in a study of T cells after yellow fever vaccination. Via MiXCR, TCRdb re-called the 5' RACE reads, giving one row per CDR3 protein. The table has about 50,000 distinct CDR3 sequences, 7% to 9% seen once. The source was CD8+ T cells sorted from PBMCs, collected more than 13 days after the first yellow fever vaccination. The receptors come from a young man who received the YFV17D yellow fever vaccine.

This clonotype was recorded at least ten times. The rearrangement joins TRBV12-3 or TRBV12-4 to TRBJ2-1, with TRBD2 as a possible D gene (6 bases). V was shortened by 5 bases and J by 0 bases, with 20 bases between the two germline ends. This CDR3 is 18 amino acids long. CDR3 region: CASSRGLQDKSSYNEQFF. The CDR3 DNA sequence: TGTGCCAGCAGTCGGGGGTTACAGGATAAGAGCTCCTACAATGAGCAGTTCTTC.

This clonotype appeared many times. V and J are TRBV12-3 or TRBV12-4 and TRBJ1-6, with D possibly being TRBD1 (6 bases). Trimming took off 3 bases at V and 10 bases at J, with 19 bases between the two ends. The CDR3 spans 16 residues. CDR3 sequence: CASSFTNTGYTSPLHF. The CDR3 DNA reads TGTGCCAGCAGTTTTACTAACACAGGGTATACATCACCCCTCCACTTT.

In this sample, this clonotype turned up a few times. This chain links TRBV5-1 with TRBJ2-5; the match to TRBD2 covers 14 bases. This CDR3 has 16 amino acids. V was pared by 3 bases and J by 1 base, with 2 bases of the junction left unmatched. Germline loops: CDR1 SGHRS, CDR2 YFSETQ. CDR3 in DNA: TGCGCCAGCAGCTGGACTAGCGGGGGGCTCCAAGAGACCCAGTACTTC. Translating gives CASSWTSGGLQETQYF.

Ten or more counts support this clonotype. CDR3 sequence reads: CASVHRAVSGNTIYF. The CDR3 nucleotides read TGTGCCAGCGTCCACAGGGCGGTCTCTGGAAACACCATATATTTT. This sequence joins TRBV6-5 and TRBJ1-3; TRBD1 might be the D (6 bases). Trimming left V 8 bases short and J 0 bases short, with 14 bases between. The CDR3 extends over 15 amino acids. Looked up from germline, CDR1 is MNHEY and CDR2 is SVGAGI.

This clonotype showed up many times. V usage is TRBV6-2 or TRBV6-3 and J usage is TRBJ1-2; D may be TRBD1 (6 bases). Per the germline V gene, CDR1 is MNHEY and CDR2 is SVGEGT. The CDR3 has 14 amino acids. Trimming removed 6 bases from V and 3 bases from J, with 14 bases in between. CDR3 sequence reads: CASSPYTGYYGYTF. Here the CDR3 DNA reads TGTGCCAGCAGCCCATATACAGGGTACTATGGCTACACCTTC.